This T cell receptor (beta chain) is from a study of glioma-infiltrating T cells. TCR alpha and beta CDR3 regions were amplified from RNA using iRepertoire nested multiplex PCR. TCRdb fed the multiplex PCR reads into MiXCR, producing one record per CDR3 protein. Among approximately 130,000 distinct CDR3 sequences listed, roughly a quarter were seen once. CDR3 length equals 14 residues. Trimming shortened V by 5 bases and J by 5 bases, and 18 bases separated the two germline ends. CDR1 DFQATT and CDR2 SNEGSKA come from the germline V gene (reference sequence). The material sequenced was glioma tissue, nonneoplastic brain tissue, or PBMCs (not recorded which). This receptor was taken from a human donor with low-grade glioma or glioblastoma, undergoing nonglioma brain surgery, or in good health (not recorded which). V is TRBV20-1 and J is TRBJ2-5, with D perhaps matching TRBD1 (5 bases). The CDR3 nucleotides read TGCAGTGCTGGGCAGACAGCAGGCCACGAGACCCAGTACTTC. Amino acid sequence: CSAGQTAGHETQYF.